Listed below are T cell receptor beta chains from one sample, sequenced in a study of T cells of healthy individuals. TCRdb re-called the 5' RACE reads with MiXCR, one entry per CDR3 protein. The sample lists about 57,000 distinct CDR3 sequences, around 16% occurring once. These receptors all stem from a human donor in good health. CDR3s include the opening cysteine and the closing phenylalanine or tryptophan. The D gene is left open where the match is weak. Size tells how often a clone was seen (once, few, many) or the class of an expanded clone, and some rows leave it out.

>.|.|TRBV7-9|TRBJ2-1
CASSSESNEQFF
TGTGCCAGCAGCTCGGAGTCTAACGAGCAGTTCTTC
>many|.|TRBV7-3|TRBJ1-3
CASGLPHPRGGGNTIYF
TGTGCCAGCGGACTTCCTCACCCTAGGGGAGGTGGAAACACCATATATTTT
>many|.|TRBV14|TRBJ2-5
CASSQDQLETQYF
TGTGCCAGCAGCCAAGATCAGTTAGAGACCCAGTACTTC
>many|.|TRBV12-2|TRBJ1-6
CASRLDGTGTRSYNSPLHF
TGTGCAAGTCGCTTAGACGGGACAGGGACCCGCTCCTATAATTCACCCCTCCACTTT
>.|.|TRBV12-3/TRBV12-4|TRBJ2-2
CASTPNDRELFF
TGTGCCAGCACCCCTAACGACCGGGAGCTGTTTTTT
>few|.|TRBV6-2/TRBV6-3|TRBJ2-2
CASNRLQGPNTGELFF
TGTGCCAGCAACCGCCTCCAGGGACCGAACACCGGGGAGCTGTTTTTT
>.|.|TRBV4-2|TRBJ1-5
CASSQGKSSNQPQHF
TGTGCCAGCAGCCAAGGAAAAAGTAGCAATCAGCCCCAGCATTTT
>many|TRBD1|TRBV20-1|TRBJ1-5
CSARDPRQGPNQPQHF
TGCAGTGCTAGAGATCCGAGACAGGGACCCAATCAGCCCCAGCATTTT
>.|TRBD2|TRBV6-2/TRBV6-3|TRBJ2-7
CASSYSPLVREGGEQYF
TGTGCCAGCAGTTACAGCCCGTTGGTGCGGGAGGGCGGCGAGCAGTACTTC
>few|TRBD1|TRBV12-5|TRBJ1-1
CASGLQGFGLNTEAFF
TGTGCTAGTGGTTTACAGGGGTTTGGTTTGAACACTGAAGCTTTCTTT
>few|TRBD1|TRBV5-5|TRBJ2-7
CASSFDRGEQYF
TGTGCCAGCAGCTTCGACAGGGGCGAGCAGTACTTC
>.|TRBD2|TRBV12-5|TRBJ2-5
CASGFGAGDFYQETQYF
TGTGCTAGTGGTTTCGGAGCGGGGGACTTTTACCAAGAGACCCAGTACTTC
>.|.|TRBV3-1|TRBJ1-1
CASSQISTRTEAFF
TGTGCCAGCAGCCAGATCTCGACGAGGACTGAAGCTTTCTTT
>many|TRBD1|TRBV4-2|TRBJ1-1
CASSQGQGVAEAFF
TGTGCCAGCAGCCAAGGACAGGGGGTGGCTGAAGCTTTCTTT
>.|.|TRBV27|TRBJ2-7
CASSFGRYYEQYF
TGTGCCAGCAGTTTCGGCAGATACTACGAGCAGTACTTC
>many|TRBD2|TRBV19|TRBJ2-3
CASSIGLAEGTDTQYF
TGTGCCAGTAGTATTGGACTAGCGGAGGGCACAGATACGCAGTATTTT
>few|.|TRBV7-2|TRBJ2-7
CASSLAGPGANEQYF
TGTGCCAGCAGCTTAGCGGGGCCGGGGGCGAACGAGCAGTACTTC
>few|.|TRBV12-3/TRBV12-4|TRBJ2-3
CASSLELDRSQYF
TGTGCCAGCAGTTTAGAATTGGATAGGTCGCAGTATTTT
>many|TRBD2|TRBV19|TRBJ2-1
CASSRVAGVGSYNEQFF
TGTGCCAGTAGTCGAGTAGCGGGAGTTGGTTCCTACAATGAGCAGTTCTTC
>many|.|TRBV27|TRBJ2-1
CASSNGGINEQFF
TGTGCCAGCAGTAACGGGGGAATCAATGAGCAGTTCTTC
>many|.|TRBV12-3/TRBV12-4|TRBJ1-5
CASRATGTRGQPQHF
TGTGCCAGCAGAGCTACCGGGACCCGGGGTCAGCCCCAGCATTTT
>many|TRBD1|TRBV29-1|TRBJ1-2
CSVETGGYGYTF
TGCAGCGTTGAGACAGGGGGCTATGGCTACACCTTC
>many|.|TRBV20-1|TRBJ1-1
CSARKQDMNTEAFF
TGCAGTGCTAGAAAACAGGACATGAACACTGAAGCTTTCTTT
>.|.|TRBV28|TRBJ2-7
CASNPGPYEQYF
TGTGCCAGCAACCCGGGCCCCTACGAGCAGTACTTC
>few|.|TRBV11-2|TRBJ1-1
CASSLERRGTEAFF
TGTGCCAGCAGCTTAGAAAGAAGGGGCACTGAAGCTTTCTTT
>.|TRBD1|TRBV28|TRBJ1-6
CASSPYGQGTNSPLHF
TGTGCCAGCAGTCCGTACGGACAGGGGACTAATTCACCCCTCCACTTT
>many|TRBD1|TRBV4-1|TRBJ1-1
CASGQGTNTEAFF
TGCGCCAGCGGACAGGGGACGAACACTGAAGCTTTCTTT
>many|.|TRBV4-1|TRBJ2-2
CASSQGGSRELFF
TGCGCCAGCAGCCAAGGAGGTTCGAGGGAGCTGTTTTTT
>many|TRBD1|TRBV5-1|TRBJ1-6
CASSLAGTGSSPLHF
TGCGCCAGCAGCTTGGCCGGGACAGGGTCTTCACCCCTCCACTTT
>many|.|TRBV6-5|TRBJ2-1
CASSYPTNNEQFF
TGTGCCAGCAGTTACCCCACAAACAATGAGCAGTTCTTC
>.|TRBD1|TRBV5-1|TRBJ2-3
CASSLDRGKDTQYF
TGCGCCAGCAGCTTGGACAGGGGGAAGGATACGCAGTATTTT
>few|TRBD2|TRBV29-1|TRBJ2-7
CSVAGTSHEQYF
TGCAGCGTGGCCGGGACTAGTCACGAGCAGTACTTC
>few|.|TRBV7-2|TRBJ2-1
CASDPAAYNEQFF
TGTGCCAGCGATCCAGCGGCATACAATGAGCAGTTCTTC